The source of this T cell receptor (beta chain) is a study of shared clonotypes between healthy human individuals. The study, taken as a whole, reports: Depth of sequencing was expected to influence donor clonotype sharing.

Original methodology: Junction-only sequences without quality scores were provided by ImmunoSEQ, so filtering was different. Data came from immunoSEQ multiplex PCR; TCRdb stores just in-frame clones and leaves some out. V, J and clone size derive from that table, while D and trimming were established from the DNA sequence. The data contain a few hundred thousand clones, around 86% of them singletons. The CDR3 sequence is 14 residues long. V shed 5 bases and J 0 bases; nucleotides not matched to a gene: 0. Looked up from germline, CDR1 is SGHDT and CDR2 is YYEEEE. Of note for this clone: Its antigen is currently unknown.

The chain carries TRBV5-6 and TRBJ2-3; 10 bases agree with TRBD2. Source material: memory CD8+ T cells sorted from blood. The subset denotes: CD45RO+ cells pooled with CCR7-negative TemRA cells. The TCR comes from a man younger than 30 in good health. DNA for the CDR3: TGTGCCAGCAGACTAGCGGGGAGCACAGATACGCAGTATTTT. This translates into CASRLAGSTDTQYF.